These T cell receptor beta chains were read from a single sample in a study of T cell responses to AZD1222 COVID-19 vaccine. The table came from immunoSEQ multiplex PCR; TCRdb's copy has only in-frame clones and leaves some out. The sample consists of around 150,000 clones, about 90% of them appearing once. The specimen comprised peripheral blood, sampled 28 days after the second dose of the MenACWY control vaccine. These receptors all come from an adult who received the MenACWY meningococcal vaccine as a control. CDR3s include the opening cysteine and the closing phenylalanine or tryptophan. Each record gives: CDR3 protein, V gene, J gene.

CDR3: CASSPGGGFGPQHF
V: TRBV7-8
J: TRBJ1-5

CDR3: CASSLRDRGQGGYTF
V: TRBV28
J: TRBJ1-2

CDR3: CASRDGYEQYF
V: TRBV6-5
J: TRBJ2-7

CDR3: CASSQQGTSGKYF
V: TRBV3-1/TRBV3-2
J: TRBJ2-7

CDR3: CASSLSWEQYF
V: TRBV11-2
J: TRBJ2-7

CDR3: CASSIANSYNEQFF
V: TRBV27
J: TRBJ2-1

CDR3: CAISETGQGANEKLFF
V: TRBV10-3
J: TRBJ1-4

CDR3: CASSRQETQYF
V: TRBV5-6
J: TRBJ2-5

CDR3: CASSQDFAGAGYTF
V: TRBV14
J: TRBJ1-2

CDR3: CASSLFRGSDEQYF
V: TRBV11-2
J: TRBJ2-7

CDR3: CASRSGGQGADEQFF
V: TRBV28
J: TRBJ2-1

CDR3: CASRDPGTSRDYGYTF
V: TRBV2
J: TRBJ1-2

CDR3: CASSLDDRGGTEAFF
V: TRBV7-3
J: TRBJ1-1

CDR3: CAINRGGVSYNEQFF
V: TRBV10-3
J: TRBJ2-1

CDR3: CASSITGPSEKLFF
V: TRBV19
J: TRBJ1-4

CDR3: CASSEQGLGYTF
V: TRBV11-2
J: TRBJ1-2

CDR3: CASSRSGQGDEQYF
V: TRBV6-5
J: TRBJ2-7

CDR3: CSVDGGSSYNEQFF
V: TRBV29-1
J: TRBJ2-1

CDR3: CASSGGLAFYNEQFF
V: TRBV5-6
J: TRBJ2-1

CDR3: CASSPQGQGAGEQYF
V: TRBV9
J: TRBJ2-7

CDR3: CATSDPGRETQYF
V: TRBV24-1
J: TRBJ2-5

CDR3: CASSPGQGGDTQYF
V: TRBV6-5
J: TRBJ2-3

CDR3: CASSVGTGYSGELFF
V: TRBV9
J: TRBJ2-2

CDR3: CASSFGRAPTYEQYF
V: TRBV11-2
J: TRBJ2-7

CDR3: CASSKTGKVGELFF
V: TRBV21-1
J: TRBJ2-2